This T cell receptor (beta chain) was sequenced in a study of blood T cell repertoires in COVID-19 (dated by TCRdb to the early 2020s). Background on the whole study: Collaborator samples came from the United States, Italy and Spain and covered acute and convalescent phases of COVID-19. The prospective study material was composed of cDNA or gDNA derived from T cells, B-cell-depleted T cells, or PBMCs. The dataset comprised deeply sampled blood TCRbeta repertoires from subjects exposed to, actively infected with, or recovered from COVID-19. The repertoires were made available in a free public database intended to serve as a resource for research on the immune response to SARS-CoV-2. Samples came from the ongoing ImmuneRACE study (first 160 participants) plus 1,254 subjects from 6 global collaborators. Sample metadata almost always included a de-identified subject ID, COVID-19 status, age in years and sex. HLA class I and class II types, where available, came from metadata supplied by the sample provider rather than from assay-based typing. The full study reports these points: The quantity of clinical and demographic metadata differed by source and by participant and was supplied without curation.

The immunoSEQ Assay, a bias-controlled multiplex PCR, was used to amplify TCRbeta CDR3 regions from genomic DNA. In the authors' own workflow: Within the assay, amplification of reference gene primers was used to estimate how many nucleated cells each sample contained. To quantify the absolute abundance of each unique TCRbeta CDR3 rearrangement, sequence reads were collapsed and filtered. For each sample, productive Simpson clonality was calculated by taking the square root of Simpson's diversity index across productive rearrangements. Drawn from immuneACCESS, this table holds only the in-frame rearrangements with V and J called that TCRdb kept. Clones are partly lost; checked studies trace under half to an unresolved V gene and leave the rest unexplained. V and J calls and clone size are as listed in that table; D and trimming were resolved from the DNA. The sample data list a few hundred thousand clones, and around nine tenths of these were observed just once. 1.2% of the sample is held by the ten biggest clonotypes.

Participants in the prospective study were enrolled through a virtual design, were aged about 18 to 100 years, and lived in fewer than 30 United States geographic areas. Cohort assignment in the prospective study relied on participant-reported clinical history from a screening survey and a study questionnaire. Recovered participants in ImmuneRACE Cohort 3 were defined as having two consecutive negative NP/OP PCR tests, clearance from a healthcare professional, or resolution of symptoms. Each participant in the prospective study had whole blood, serum and a nasopharyngeal or oropharyngeal swab collected by mobile phlebotomists. Prospective study participants could optionally give additional blood draws and questionnaires over an approximately two-month period. Before DNA extraction, prospective study blood samples were shipped either frozen or at room temperature. On this clone itself: Its antigen is unknown. Base qualities are not recorded, but no much larger clone differs from it by a single base.

Specimen: PBMCs or T cells enriched from blood (not recorded which). The clonotype originates from a woman aged 18-29 years who had recovered from COVID-19.

The nucleotide sequence is TGTGCCAGCAGTCAAACACTCAACAGGGGCGGAAACACCATATATTTT. This is translated as CASSQTLNRGGNTIYF. The chain uses TRBV6-6 and TRBJ1-3; 7 bases in the junction line up with TRBD1. Including cysteine and phenylalanine, the CDR3 has 16 amino acids. CDR3 DNA only is kept here, 48 bases in frame from base 1. Compared with germline, V lacks 5 bases and J lacks 4 bases; bases without a gene match: 11. CDR1 and CDR2 are drawn from the germline V gene (reference sequence): MNHNY, SVGAGI.